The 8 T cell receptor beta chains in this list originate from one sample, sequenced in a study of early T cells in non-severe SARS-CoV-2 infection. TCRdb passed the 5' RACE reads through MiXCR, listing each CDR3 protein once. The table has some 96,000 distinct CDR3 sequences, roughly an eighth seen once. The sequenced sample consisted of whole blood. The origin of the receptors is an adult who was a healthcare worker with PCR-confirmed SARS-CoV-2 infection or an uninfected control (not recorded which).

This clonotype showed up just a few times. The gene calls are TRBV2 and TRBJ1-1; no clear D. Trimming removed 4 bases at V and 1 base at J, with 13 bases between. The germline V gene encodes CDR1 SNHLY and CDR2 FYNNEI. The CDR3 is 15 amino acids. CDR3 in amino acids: CASSVPLRGNTEAFF. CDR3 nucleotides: TGTGCCAGCAGTGTCCCACTGAGAGGGAACACTGAAGCTTTCTTT.

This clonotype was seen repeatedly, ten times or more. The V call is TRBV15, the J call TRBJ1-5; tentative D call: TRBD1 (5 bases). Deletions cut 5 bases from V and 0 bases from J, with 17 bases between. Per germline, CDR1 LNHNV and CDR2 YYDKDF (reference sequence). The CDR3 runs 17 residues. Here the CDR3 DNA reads TGTGCCACCAGCGAAGCCCCGGGGCGGAGTAGCAATCAGCCCCAGCATTTT. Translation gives CATSEAPGRSSNQPQHF.

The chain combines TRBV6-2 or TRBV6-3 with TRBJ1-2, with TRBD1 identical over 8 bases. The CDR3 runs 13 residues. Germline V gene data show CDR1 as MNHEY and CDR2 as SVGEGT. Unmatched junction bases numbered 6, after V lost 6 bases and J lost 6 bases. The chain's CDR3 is CASRIPGGHGYTF. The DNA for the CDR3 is TGTGCCAGCAGGATCCCAGGGGGCCATGGCTACACCTTC.

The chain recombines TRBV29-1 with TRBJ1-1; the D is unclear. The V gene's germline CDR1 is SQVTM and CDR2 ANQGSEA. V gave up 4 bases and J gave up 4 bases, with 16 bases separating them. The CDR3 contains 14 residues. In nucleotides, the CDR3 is TGCAGCGTTGGGAGAGATCGGGGTTTCACTGAAGCTTTCTTT. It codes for CSVGRDRGFTEAFF.

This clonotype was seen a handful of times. DNA for the CDR3: TGTGCCAGCAGCCACGGGACCGCGGGGGACAATGAGCAGTTCTTC. This sequence encodes CASSHGTAGDNEQFF. The chain couples TRBV7-8 to TRBJ2-1; 7 positions agree with TRBD2. CDR1 and CDR2 from the germline V gene are SGHVS and FQNEAQ. The CDR3 covers 15 residues. The V gene end was trimmed by 5 bases and the J gene end by 5 bases; junction bases not matched to a gene: 9.

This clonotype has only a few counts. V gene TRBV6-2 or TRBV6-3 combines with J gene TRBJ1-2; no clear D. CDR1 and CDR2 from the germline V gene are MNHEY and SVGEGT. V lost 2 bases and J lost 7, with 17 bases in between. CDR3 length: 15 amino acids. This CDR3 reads CASSYHTGPVRGYTF. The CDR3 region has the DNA TGTGCCAGCAGTTACCATACCGGCCCGGTTCGTGGCTACACCTTC.

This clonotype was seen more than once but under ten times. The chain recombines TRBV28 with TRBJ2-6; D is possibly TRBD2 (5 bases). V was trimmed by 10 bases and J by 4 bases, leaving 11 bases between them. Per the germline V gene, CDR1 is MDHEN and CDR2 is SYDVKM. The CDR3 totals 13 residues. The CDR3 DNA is TGTGCCATCGGGGTGAGCGGGGCCAACGTCCTGACTTTC. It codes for CAIGVSGANVLTF.

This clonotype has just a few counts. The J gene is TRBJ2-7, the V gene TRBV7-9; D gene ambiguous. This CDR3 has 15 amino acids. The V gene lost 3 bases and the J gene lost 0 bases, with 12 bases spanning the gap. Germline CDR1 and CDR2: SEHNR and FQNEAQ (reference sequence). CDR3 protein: CASSFMSASSYEQYF. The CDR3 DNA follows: TGTGCCAGCAGCTTTATGTCAGCAAGCTCCTACGAGCAGTACTTC.